This T cell receptor beta chain was retrieved from a study of blood T cells in healthy people across ages. Sample-barcoded 5' priming and a J-beta primer mix drove a second PCR of roughly 6 to 12 cycles. Each CDR3 protein is one row after TCRdb ran MiXCR on the 5' RACE reads. The sample has approximately 810,000 distinct CDR3 sequences; around 36% are singletons. Aged roughly 6 to 100, donors were systemically healthy Caucasians from Russia. V was shortened by 0 bases and J by 2 bases, with 20 bases between the two germline ends. Germline-derived CDR1 and CDR2 are MNHEY and SVGAGI. The length of the CDR3 is 18 residues.

This TCR came from a man aged 18 to 35 in good health. What was sequenced was blood. The chain couples TRBV6-5 to TRBJ2-7; D is unclear. CDR3 nucleotide sequence: TGTGCCAGCAGTTACTCGTATCTCACCAACCGGCCTACCTACGAGCAGTACTTC. This translates into CASSYSYLTNRPTYEQYF.